The TCR beta chain under discussion was sequenced for a study of blood T cell repertoires in COVID-19. About the study: The origin of the acute and convalescent COVID-19 samples was the United States, Italy and Spain.

Method: immunoSEQ multiplex PCR; TCRdb's copy keeps in-frame clones and lacks some. The sample has roughly 250,000 clones; around 90% are singletons. This study enrolled people aged about 18 to 100 from about two dozen US geographic areas. Participant-given clinical history determined each cohort assignment. Recovery meant two consecutive negative NP/OP PCR tests, professional clearance, or resolved symptoms. This CDR3 has 13 amino acids. Germline CDR1 reads GTSNPN; CDR2 reads SVGIG (reference sequence). The junction had 7 bases not matched to a gene; V was cut back by 3 bases and J by 6 bases. Sequencing was done on a sample of PBMCs or T cells enriched from blood (not recorded which). This clonotype originated in a woman aged 50 to 65 who had recovered from COVID-19. The rearrangement joins TRBV30 to TRBJ1-1; TRBD1 aligns across 7 bases. The DNA for the CDR3 is TGTGCCTGGAGAGATAGGGGGCTAGCTGAAGCTTTCTTT. Its translation: CAWRDRGLAEAFF.